One sample yielded the 12 T cell receptor beta chains listed below, sequenced in a study of beta chain features in type 1 diabetes. Sequenced material consisted of expressed TCRB transcripts (all of the isolated RNA was reverse transcribed). Clones were sequenced by immunoSEQ multiplex PCR, and TCRdb holds only the in-frame ones, with some missing. The sample holds hundreds of thousands of clones, 10% to 15% seen once. Material: naive CD4+ T cells from blood. The source is a man aged 18 to 35 in good health.

The table lists this clone with a few counts. The chain employs TRBV4-3 and TRBJ2-7; 11 positions agree with TRBD1. The trim removed 4 bases at V and 1 base at J, leaving 12 bases unmatched. Germline lookup yields CDR1 LGHNA and CDR2 YSLEER. The CDR3 has 18 amino acids. Here the CDR3 DNA reads TGCGCCAGCAGCCCTCAACCGGACAGGGGGCGCGTTTCCTACGAGCAGTACTTC. Protein sequence: CASSPQPDRGRVSYEQYF.

The V gene is TRBV7-2, the J gene TRBJ2-3; 7 bases are shared with TRBD2. Germline trimming cut 3 bases from V and 4 bases from J; bases unmatched to any gene: 4. This CDR3 contains 14 residues. In germline, CDR1 is SGHTA, CDR2 FQGNSA. The CDR3, as DNA: TGTGCCAGCAGCTTGGCGGGAGTATCAGATACGCAGTATTTT. Residues: CASSLAGVSDTQYF.

The gene calls are TRBV28 and TRBJ2-1; unclear D gene. Germline CDR1 MDHEN, CDR2 SYDVKM. Trimming took 7 bases from V and 4 from J, leaving 8 bases between them. CDR3 size: 12 residues. The CDR3 sequence: CASTPSYNEQFF. DNA of the CDR3: TGTGCCAGCACCCCTTCTTACAATGAGCAGTTCTTC.

Comment on this clone: This CDR3 is also generated by other DNA sequences in the sample. This chain's CDR3 is CASSPGQGSSYEQYF. The CDR3 DNA sequence: TGTGCCAGCTCACCTGGACAGGGTAGCTCCTACGAGCAGTACTTC. The chain has TRBV18 and TRBJ2-7, with TRBD1 matching 8 bases. With V trimmed by 3 bases and J by 0 bases, 4 bases remained unmatched. This CDR3 has 15 residues. Germline values: CDR1 KGHSH, CDR2 LQKENI.

This clone has just a few counts. This CDR3 is also generated by other DNA sequences in the sample. The chain joins TRBV18 to TRBJ1-1; possibly TRBD1 for D (5 bases). CDR3 length: 14 amino acids. Germline V CDR1 and CDR2: KGHSH, LQKENI. Trimming shortened V by 6 bases and J by 5 bases, and 16 bases separated the two germline ends. CDR3 sequence (DNA): TGTGCCAGCTCCCCCCCGGGCGGGGGTACTGAAGCTTTCTTT. This translates into CASSPPGGGTEAFF. Supplemented by reference TRBV18 and TRBJ1-1, the full variable domain reads NAGVMQNPRHLVRRRGQEARLRCSPMKGHSHVYWYRQLPEEGLKFMVYLQKENIIDESGMPKERFSAEFPKEGPSILRIQQVVRGDSAAYFCASSPPGGGTEAFFGQGTRLTVV.

The rearrangement uses TRBV12-5 and TRBJ1-3; D possibly corresponds to TRBD1 (5 bases). V lost 1 base to trimming and J lost 2 bases, with 15 bases between them. The CDR3 is made up of 17 amino acids. Germline assignment: CDR1 LGHNT and CDR2 FRNRAP. The CDR3 region is CASGLEGNRLAGNTIYF. The DNA of the CDR3 is TGTGCTAGTGGTTTGGAGGGGAACAGGCTCGCTGGAAACACCATATATTTT. Full variable domain (remainder filled in from reference TRBV12-5 and TRBJ1-3): DARVTQTPRHKVTEMGQEVTMRCQPILGHNTVFWYRQTMMQGLELLAYFRNRAPLDDSGMPKDRFSAEMPDATLATLKIQPSEPRDSAVYFCASGLEGNRLAGNTIYFGEGSWLTVV.

The table lists this clone with a few counts. The rearrangement uses TRBV9 and TRBJ2-5; 11 bases match TRBD2. The CDR3 runs 17 residues. Trimming at V came to 0 bases and at J to 4 bases, leaving 8 bases not matched to a gene. Germline values: CDR1 SGDLS, CDR2 YYNGEE. CDR3 in DNA: TGTGCCAGCAGCGTAGAGGCCCTAGCGGGGGGAGGAGAGACCCAGTACTTC. Translation: CASSVEALAGGGETQYF.

This clone has more than one count but fewer than ten. This rearrangement joins TRBV27 to TRBJ2-3; 8 nucleotides align to TRBD1. The trim removed 3 bases at V and 7 bases at J, leaving 9 bases unmatched. Germline values: CDR1 MNHEY, CDR2 SMNVEV (reference sequence). The CDR3 consists of 15 residues. The CDR3 loop reads CASSLHRGYLNTQYF. Written as DNA, the CDR3 is TGTGCCAGCAGTTTGCACAGGGGGTACCTCAATACGCAGTATTTT.

This clone was seen a few times. V is TRBV7-3 and J is TRBJ2-7; 9 bases are shared with TRBD2. The CDR3 runs to 15 residues. V lost 0 bases to trimming and J lost 6 bases; unmatched junction nucleotides: 6. Germline-derived CDR1 and CDR2 are SGHTA and FQGTGA. The CDR3 is CASSLTVAGVGEQYF. The CDR3 DNA follows: TGTGCCAGCAGCTTAACGGTAGCGGGAGTTGGCGAGCAGTACTTC.

This clone has more than one count but fewer than ten. V gene TRBV5-1 combines with J gene TRBJ2-3; 9 bases align to TRBD1. J gave up 5 bases and V 4 bases, and 2 bases lay outside the gene matches. Germline V CDR1 and CDR2: SGHRS, YFSETQ. The CDR3 contains 13 residues. The CDR3 reads CASSVGQGDTQYF. As DNA, the CDR3 is TGCGCCAGCAGCGTGGGACAGGGAGATACGCAGTATTTT.

The J gene is TRBJ1-5, the V gene TRBV28; possibly TRBD1 for D (5 bases). Germline V gene sequence: CDR1 MDHEN, CDR2 SYDVKM. The ends were cut back, 2 bases at V and 4 bases at J, with 12 bases in the middle. This CDR3 has 15 amino acids. The CDR3 spells CASSLPDRRNQPQHF. In DNA form, the CDR3 reads TGTGCCAGCAGTTTACCTGACAGAAGAAATCAGCCCCAGCATTTT.

This clone was seen once. One end of the junction does not line up with germline, which may come from a read error. The chain couples TRBV5-1 to TRBJ2-1, with D hard to call. The CDR3 runs to 11 residues. CDR1 is SGHRS and CDR2 is YFSETQ in the germline V gene. The CDR3 region is CASHTGNEQFF. The CDR3, as DNA: TGTGCCAGCCATACTGGCAATGAGCAGTTCTTC.